Sequencing of this TCR beta chain was carried out in a study of shared clonotypes between healthy human individuals. Some clones are missing from TCRdb's copy, which holds only in-frame ones; the method was immunoSEQ multiplex PCR. The table lists roughly 1,800,000 clones, about 94% of them singletons. Terminally differentiated effector memory CD45RA+ cells were excluded by CCR7 positive selection of CD45RO-negative cells. The CDR3 has 13 residues. The germline CDR1 and CDR2 sequences are KGHSH and LQKENI. With 3 bases removed from V and 6 bases from J, the gap between germline ends came to 12 bases.

Sequencing was performed on naive CD8+ T cells sorted from blood. V and J are TRBV18 and TRBJ2-7; D not resolved. This receptor was obtained from a man younger than 35 in good health. The CDR3, as DNA: TGTGCCAGCTCACCCTACCCCCTTAGCGAGCAGTACTTC. It yields the protein CASSPYPLSEQYF.